What follows are 18 T cell receptor beta chains derived from one specimen sequenced in a study of human T cells and chemical hapten exposure. Total RNA came from unfractionated whole blood. TCRdb fed the 5' RACE reads into MiXCR, producing one record per CDR3 protein. The table records 65,000 to 95,000 distinct CDR3 sequences, more than 7% of them present only once. These receptors came from a male donor in good health.

This clonotype appeared many times. The chain joins TRBV2 to TRBJ2-5; D is possibly TRBD1 (5 bases). Germline V gene sequence: CDR1 SNHLY, CDR2 FYNNEI. The CDR3 covers 13 residues. The V end lost 7 bases, the J end lost 2 bases, and 11 bases lay between the germline ends. The CDR3, as DNA: TGTGCCAGCAAATCAGGGCAACAAGAGACCCAGTACTTC. Translated, it gives CASKSGQQETQYF.

Only a few counts were recorded for this clonotype. The chain recombines TRBV18 with TRBJ1-1; no definite D call. Trimming stripped 0 bases from V and 1 base from J, with 6 bases between. Germline V gene data show CDR1 as KGHSH and CDR2 as LQKENI. The CDR3 is made up of 14 amino acids. The CDR3 loop reads CASSPPGQNTEAFF. The CDR3 DNA sequence: TGTGCCAGCTCACCACCCGGCCAGAACACTGAAGCTTTCTTT.

This clonotype was observed a few times. The V gene is TRBV20-1, the J gene TRBJ2-7, with 7 positions matching TRBD2. The V gene end was trimmed by 5 bases and the J gene end by 2 bases; junction bases not matched to a gene: 9. The CDR3 spans 14 residues. Germline V gives CDR1 DFQATT, CDR2 SNEGSKA (reference sequence). CDR3 sequence (DNA): TGCAGTGCTCTCAACCTAGCGGCCACCTACGAGCAGTACTTC. It specifies CSALNLAATYEQYF.

The chain links TRBV29-1 to TRBJ1-2; D remains unclear. V was clipped by 0 bases and J by 7 bases, with 9 bases between them. Per the germline V gene, CDR1 is SQVTM and CDR2 is ANQGSEA. The CDR3 consists of 12 residues. In nucleotides, the CDR3 is TGCAGCGTTGAAGAGGGCGGCGTTGGCTACACCTTC. Translated: CSVEEGGVGYTF.

Ten or more counts support this clonotype. The CDR3 coding sequence is TGTGCCAGCAGTTACTCGAGGCCGGCGGGGATCTACAATGAGCAGTTCTTC. Translating gives CASSYSRPAGIYNEQFF. The V and J genes are TRBV6-5 and TRBJ2-1; D is perhaps TRBD2 (6 bases). V was cut by 0 bases and J by 3 bases, with 15 bases left in between. The germline CDR1 and CDR2 sequences are MNHEY and SVGAGI. The CDR3 has 17 amino acids.

J is TRBJ1-5 and V is TRBV29-1; no clear D. The CDR3 has 16 residues. Germline V lookup: CDR1 SQVTM, CDR2 ANQGSEA. V was clipped by 0 bases and J by 2 bases, with 14 bases between them. The CDR3 DNA is TGCAGCGTTGAAGATCGGTGGAGCCTTGGCAATCAGCCCCAGCATTTT. Amino acids: CSVEDRWSLGNQPQHF.

The V gene is TRBV6-2 or TRBV6-3, the J gene TRBJ1-6; no definite D call. There are 12 residues in the CDR3. Per the germline V gene, CDR1 is MNHEY and CDR2 is SVGEGT. Between the trimmed V and J ends, which lost 7 bases and 9 bases, there was a span of 10 bases. CDR3 region: CASTERSSPLHF. The CDR3 bases are TGTGCCAGCACGGAAAGGAGTTCACCCCTCCACTTT.

This clonotype was seen many times. The genes are TRBV11-1 and TRBJ2-4; possibly TRBD1 for D (5 bases). The CDR3 has 15 amino acids. V gave up 4 bases and J gave up 0 bases, with 10 bases separating them. CDR1 is SGHAT, CDR2 FQDESV, per germline (reference sequence). The CDR3 loop is CASSSTAIAKNIQYF. In nucleotides, the CDR3 is TGTGCCAGCAGCTCGACAGCTATAGCCAAAAACATTCAGTACTTC. The full variable domain, completed using reference TRBV11-1 and TRBJ2-4, is EAEVAQSPRYKITEKSQAVAFWCDPISGHATLYWYRQILGQGPELLVQFQDESVVDDSQLPKDRFSAERLKGVDSTLKIQPAELGDSAMYLCASSSTAIAKNIQYFGAGTRLSVL.

This clonotype was seen many times. This chain links TRBV5-1 with TRBJ2-5, with 7 bases matching TRBD2. Germline V gene lookup returns CDR1 SGHRS and CDR2 YFSETQ. Trimming removed 1 base from V and 3 bases from J; junction bases left unmatched: 0. The CDR3 length is 13 residues. DNA for the CDR3: TGCGCCAGCAGCTTGCGGGGGGAAGAGACCCAGTACTTC. This codes for CASSLRGEETQYF.

This clonotype came up a few times. The V gene is TRBV12-3 or TRBV12-4, the J gene TRBJ1-1; TRBD1 matches 8 bases. This CDR3 contains 12 residues. The V and J ends lost 6 bases and 11 bases, in that order; junction bases with no gene match: 8. The CDR3 region is CASSHETGVAFF. DNA for the CDR3: TGTGCCAGCAGCCACGAGACAGGGGTGGCTTTCTTT.

This clonotype was observed many times. The chain employs TRBV2 and TRBJ2-1, with 7 bases that match TRBD1. V lost 6 bases, J lost 2 bases, and 4 bases stayed unmatched. The germline gives CDR1 SNHLY, CDR2 FYNNEI. The CDR3 extends over 14 amino acids. This CDR3 reads CASSRQGTYNEQFF. For the CDR3, the DNA is TGTGCCAGCAGCCGACAGGGAACCTACAATGAGCAGTTCTTC.

This clonotype was counted ten times or more. The chain carries TRBV2 and TRBJ2-1, with no clear D. Trimming removed 2 bases from V and 3 bases from J, with 8 bases in between. There are 14 residues in the CDR3. CDR1 and CDR2 (germline): SNHLY, FYNNEI. CDR3 nucleotide sequence: TGTGCCAGCAGTGAATCGAGACTCTACAATGAGCAGTTCTTC. Residues: CASSESRLYNEQFF. The variable domain in full, completed from reference TRBV2 and TRBJ2-1, reads EPEVTQTPSHQVTQMGQEVILRCVPISNHLYFYWYRQILGQKVEFLVSFYNNEISEKSEIFDDQFSVERPDGSNFTLKIRSTKLEDSAMYFCASSESRLYNEQFFGPGTRLTVL.

This clonotype was detected ten times or more. The chain is built from TRBV5-6 and TRBJ1-2; a possible D gene is TRBD1 (5 bases). The CDR3 has 14 residues. Per germline, CDR1 SGHDT and CDR2 YYEEEE. Trimming cost V 9 bases and J 4 bases, with 19 bases left between them. CDR3 protein: CATGTAQNLYGYTF. The DNA for the CDR3 is TGTGCCACCGGGACCGCCCAGAACCTCTATGGCTACACCTTC. Looking up the rest from reference TRBV5-6 and TRBJ1-2 gives the full variable domain: DAGVTQSPTHLIKTRGQQVTLRCSPKSGHDTVSWYQQALGQGPQFIFQYYEEEERQRGNFPDRFSGHQFPNYSSELNVNALLLGDSALYLCATGTAQNLYGYTFGSGTRLTVV.

The chain uses TRBV20-1 and TRBJ1-6; no firm D call. Between the trimmed V and J ends, which lost 5 bases and 7 bases, there was a span of 12 bases. This CDR3 comprises 13 residues. Germline V gene lookup returns CDR1 DFQATT and CDR2 SNEGSKA (reference sequence). CDR3 coding DNA: TGCAGTGCTCCTCGGGCCCCCAATTCACCCCTCCACTTT. This gives the protein CSAPRAPNSPLHF.

Many counts were recorded for this clonotype. The chain couples TRBV15 to TRBJ1-1; the match to TRBD1 covers 12 bases. Germline assignment: CDR1 LNHNV and CDR2 YYDKDF (reference sequence). The CDR3 covers 13 residues. With 6 bases clipped from V and 7 bases from J, the junction kept 3 bases outside the gene matches. DNA for the CDR3: TGTGCCACCAGGGGACAGGGGGCCAATGAAGCTTTCTTT. Protein sequence: CATRGQGANEAFF. The complete variable domain, with remaining parts taken from reference TRBV15 and TRBJ1-1, reads DAMVIQNPRYQVTQFGKPVTLSCSQTLNHNVMYWYQQKSSQAPKLLFHYYDKDFNNEADTPDNFQSRRPNTSFCFLDIRSPGLGDTAMYLCATRGQGANEAFFGQGTRLTVV.

This clonotype came up many times. This chain uses TRBV4-2 with TRBJ2-7; D may match TRBD1 or TRBD2 (5 bases each). V was cut by 2 bases and J by 3 bases, with 20 bases left in between. Germline V gene lookup returns CDR1 LGHNA and CDR2 YNFKEQ. The CDR3 length is 17 residues. The CDR3 sequence is CASSQSSGGLNIYEQYF. For the CDR3, the DNA is TGTGCCAGCAGCCAATCGAGTGGGGGTTTAAACATCTACGAGCAGTACTTC.

The rearrangement links TRBV27 to TRBJ2-3; D unclear. Germline-derived CDR1 and CDR2 are MNHEY and SMNVEV (reference sequence). V shed 2 bases and J shed 2 bases, with 8 bases lying between them. The CDR3 has 14 residues. The CDR3 DNA reads TGTGCCAGCAGTTTAAGGGAAACCACAGATACGCAGTATTTT. Translated, it gives CASSLRETTDTQYF.

Of note for this clonotype: This sequence may be a read error, since a much larger clone differs from it by one base. This chain uses TRBV7-2 with TRBJ2-3; TRBD1 matches 8 bases. The CDR3 runs to 14 residues. Germline-derived CDR1 and CDR2 are SGHTA and FQGNSA. CDR3 amino acids: CVSSRDRLADTQYF. Here the CDR3 DNA reads TGTGTCAGCAGCCGGGACAGGTTAGCAGATACGCAGTATTTT.